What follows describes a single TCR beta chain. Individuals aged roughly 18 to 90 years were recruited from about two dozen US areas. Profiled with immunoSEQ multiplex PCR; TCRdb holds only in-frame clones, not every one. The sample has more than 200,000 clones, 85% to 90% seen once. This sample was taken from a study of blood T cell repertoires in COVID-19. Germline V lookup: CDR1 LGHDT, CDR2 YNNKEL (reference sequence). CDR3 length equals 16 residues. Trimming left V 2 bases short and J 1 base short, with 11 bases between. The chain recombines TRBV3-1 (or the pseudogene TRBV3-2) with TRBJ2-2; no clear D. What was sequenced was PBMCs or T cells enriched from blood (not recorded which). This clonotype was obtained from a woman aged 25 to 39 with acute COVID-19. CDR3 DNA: TGTGCCAGCAGCCAAAAGACAATGAGGAACACCGGGGAGCTGTTTTTT. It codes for CASSQKTMRNTGELFF.